This entry concerns a single T cell receptor beta chain. Its antigen remains undetermined. No quality values exist for individual bases; no much larger clone is one base distant. In total, roughly 670 healthy bone marrow donors made up the cohort. At the time of sampling, every cohort member was nominally healthy, though immune exposures that went unrecorded were likely present. The donor was CMV seropositive and was included in the group of 290 or so seropositive cohort members. Every donor gave a peripheral blood sample, and the peripheral blood mononuclear cells from that sample were used for TCR beta sequencing. The Qiagen DNeasy Blood Extraction Kit was used to extract genomic DNA from the blood cell samples. This sample is part of a study of cytomegalovirus exposure and HLA in healthy donors (dated by TCRdb to about 2017). In terms of the full investigation: An earlier analysis of more than 550 of the donors reported 276 Gb of sequence data and around 120 million unique TCR beta sequences obtained from roughly 180 million T cells. Approximately 310 gigabases of sequencing data and 70 million to 95 million unique TCR sequences made up an early release that covered around 640 HLA-typed donors. Among the roughly 390 genotyped donors, about 83% belonged to the genetic ancestry cluster associated with self-reported Caucasian donors. The aim of the study was to test whether cataloging public T cell receptors could identify signatures of past pathogen exposure. Using immunosequencing, the study profiled T cell repertoires from fewer than 700 subjects and related those repertoires to cytomegalovirus serostatus. Along with the approximately 620-subject first cohort, a separate validation cohort of over 90 different subjects was used. To predict cytomegalovirus infection status, the study combined high-throughput TCR immunosequencing, statistical association of individual TCRs with disease status, and machine learning. A later analysis re-analyzed previously published TCR beta repertoires from approximately 670 donors and added high-resolution HLA genotyping to study TCR occurrence patterns. In the later analysis, no new phenotypic data were used to find candidate immune exposures; instead, reliance was placed on TCR beta sequences and their occurrence across donors. In an earlier analysis of 500 to 650 of the donors, high-throughput TCR beta sequencing was used to judge whether each TCR beta V gene segment behaved as functional or pseudogenic. Donor age, sex, ethnicity and CMV serostatus were compiled together with the repertoire data. In a later genetic analysis, genome-wide SNP genotypes for 398 of the 666 donors were used, and that subset was treated as a discovery cohort. Every repertoire in the discovery cohort had been generated on one and the same sequencing platform. Class I and class II HLA loci were covered by the typing at four-digit resolution. The number of donors typed differed by locus, with roughly 629-640 for A, B, C, DRB1 and DQB1, approximately 500 for DQA1, 600 to 610 for DPA1, and some 440 for DPB1. Roughly five DR-DQ haplotypes were treated as single units for association and clustering because of strong linkage in the cohort. On average, roughly 200,000 unique TCR beta nucleotide sequences were sequenced per donor among a few hundred genotyped donors of the cohort, with roughly a sixth of those sequences being non-productive. The paper as a whole reports these results and caveats: The sequencing pipeline was judged likely to have produced a cluster of highly shared sequence variants as a technical artifact. The classifier was reported to diagnose cytomegalovirus status with high specificity and sensitivity in both the original and validation cohorts. In an earlier analysis of over 550 of the donors, most TCR beta V segments were observed in productive rearrangements about 87% or about 30% of the time, broadly matching IMGT annotations. Some IMGT-functional V segments, including TRBV6-2 and TRBV6-3, could not be told apart with the 87-base-pair reads, so those segments were excluded. A total of fewer than 200 TCR beta chains were listed by the study as associated with cytomegalovirus. Most TCR sequences were seen in very few donors, while some public TCRs were found in many individuals. Assigning TCR associations to individual alleles was difficult when HLA alleles, especially DR and DQ, strongly co-occurred. In a later genetic analysis, fewer N-insertions in productive TCRs were reported among donors in an Asian-associated ancestry cluster than the roughly 700-donor mean. This cohort had only TCR beta chains sequenced, and the lack of alpha or paired-chain data limited which features could be detected. Correlated functional status among segregating V segments might reflect linkage disequilibrium, but an unknown experimental factor could not be ruled out. In a later analysis, most CMV-associated TCR beta chains were found to appear HLA-restricted, with HLA associations seemingly driven largely by CMV exposure. In a later analysis, TCR association rates were found to vary across HLA loci, with the most associated TCRs seen for DRB1 alleles and the fewest for HLA-C alleles. An association between a missense DCLRE1C variant and V-gene and J-gene trimming of TCR beta chains was found in a later genetic analysis and replicated in an independent cohort. A later analysis found that HLA-associated TCR beta chains were more clonally expanded and had lower generation probabilities than equally common non-associated chains. Sequencing depth was assumed to be roughly uniform across donors in the presence/absence analyses, though that assumption may not hold. According to the authors, the approach could potentially be generalized to other disease states and immunological phenotypes. A few of the identified cytomegalovirus-associated TCR beta chains were confirmed in vitro to be specific for cytomegalovirus antigens. Because HLA typing was missing for some donors at each locus, association tests included only the typed subset. Because counts were too low, seventeen rarely observed V segments, including chromosome 9 orphons, were left out of the earlier analysis of 587 of the donors. A further reported finding was that TCR beta sequences accurately predicted the HLA-A and HLA-B alleles for most subjects in the first cohort. Several of the top co-occurrence clusters appeared to be linked to parvovirus B19, influenza, CMV and Epstein-Barr virus, according to a later analysis. The only immune exposure information available for the cohort was CMV serostatus. In a later analysis, 16,951 TCR beta sequences were associated with specific HLA alleles at a false discovery rate of 0.05.

The protocol used for the library was the immunoSEQ multiplex PCR assay. A mixture of 60 forward primers for TCR Vbeta segments and 13 reverse primers for TCR Jbeta segments was used in the multiplex PCR. The CDR3 region of rearranged TCR beta genes was amplified from genomic DNA with a multiplex PCR assay. The Illumina HiSeq System was used to sequence the amplified TCR beta libraries as 87-base-pair reads. The authors' analysis ran thus. A later analysis tallied roughly 78 million unique TCR beta chains across the 666 repertoires, and around 12 million of those chains were shared by two or more donors. Raw reads were error-corrected and collapsed into unique sequences by a nearest-neighbor algorithm in which closely related sequences were merged to remove PCR and sequencing errors. V, D and J gene segments were assigned by aligning CDR3 sequences to IMGT reference sequences. For a sequence to be retained, a match of at least six nucleotides to both a V gene segment and a J gene segment was required. A rearrangement counted as productive if the CDR3 had no stop codons and remained in frame with V and J, and every other rearrangement counted as non-productive. Following IMGT convention, CDR3 was defined as the stretch from the second conserved V-encoded cysteine to the conserved J-encoded phenylalanine. The earlier analysis of 550 to 650 of the donors excluded any sequence lacking an unambiguous match to a single V gene segment. An earlier analysis of under 750 of the donors called V segments functional above 56.7% productive rearrangements and segregating when the between-donor standard deviation exceeded 5%. A statistical classification framework was built to diagnose cytomegalovirus status from the catalog of TCR beta chain sequences. In a later analysis, V and J genes were assigned by comparing TCR nucleotide sequences against IMGT/GENE-DB human TR gene sequences. Using the TCRdist pipeline, a later analysis assigned CDR3 sequences along with most-parsimonious VDJ recombination scenarios. A later analysis defined each TCR beta chain by its CDR3 amino acid sequence plus V-gene family, and excluded reads lacking a unique V-gene family. As a way to deal with suspected cross-contamination and a sequencing artifact, a later analysis dropped more than 500 nucleotide sequences that were highly shared and had low generation probability. In a later analysis, a clonal expansion index for each public chain was calculated from normalized within-repertoire ranks of inferred template counts. In a later analysis, generation probabilities were computed with a VDJ recombination model fitted to out-of-frame rearrangements, and the resulting probabilities were checked against IGoR. A later analysis scored TCR-TCR, TCR-HLA and TCR-CMV co-occurrence with hypergeometric tests, applying a repertoire-size bias correction to TCR pairs. To estimate false discovery rates, a later analysis permuted the HLA or CMV assignments 20 times. In a later analysis, co-occurring TCRs were grouped using DBSCAN, and TCRdist sequence similarity was added for clustering within HLA-allele-positive subsets. Co-occurrence clustering excluded repertoires with fewer than 30,000 or more than 120,000 public chains, plus five with anomalous nucleotide sharing. Sourced from immuneACCESS, this table was stored by TCRdb with only in-frame sequences that have V and J called. A share of the clones is absent; for the studies checked, an unresolved V gene accounts for under half, and the remainder has no known explanation. The D gene and trimming were derived from the DNA, and the V and J assignments and clone size from that table. For this sample the table gives around 130,000 clones, of which more than 60% were detected only once. The ten largest clones capture roughly 2% of the sample.

Including cysteine and phenylalanine, the CDR3 has 13 amino acids. The entry retains the CDR3 DNA only, 39 bases that are in frame from base 1. V is clipped by 5 bases and J by 8 bases, and the sequence between their germline boundaries is 15 bases long. In the germline V gene, CDR1 corresponds to MDHEN and CDR2 to SYDVKM. Material: PBMCs. This clonotype was sampled from a woman aged 40 to 50 in good health and CMV-seropositive. This chain joins TRBV28 to TRBJ1-2; no D gene call is confident. The CDR3 region reads CASSPAGVIGYTF. DNA sequence: TGTGCCAGCAGTCCCGCTGGAGTAATAGGCTACACCTTC.